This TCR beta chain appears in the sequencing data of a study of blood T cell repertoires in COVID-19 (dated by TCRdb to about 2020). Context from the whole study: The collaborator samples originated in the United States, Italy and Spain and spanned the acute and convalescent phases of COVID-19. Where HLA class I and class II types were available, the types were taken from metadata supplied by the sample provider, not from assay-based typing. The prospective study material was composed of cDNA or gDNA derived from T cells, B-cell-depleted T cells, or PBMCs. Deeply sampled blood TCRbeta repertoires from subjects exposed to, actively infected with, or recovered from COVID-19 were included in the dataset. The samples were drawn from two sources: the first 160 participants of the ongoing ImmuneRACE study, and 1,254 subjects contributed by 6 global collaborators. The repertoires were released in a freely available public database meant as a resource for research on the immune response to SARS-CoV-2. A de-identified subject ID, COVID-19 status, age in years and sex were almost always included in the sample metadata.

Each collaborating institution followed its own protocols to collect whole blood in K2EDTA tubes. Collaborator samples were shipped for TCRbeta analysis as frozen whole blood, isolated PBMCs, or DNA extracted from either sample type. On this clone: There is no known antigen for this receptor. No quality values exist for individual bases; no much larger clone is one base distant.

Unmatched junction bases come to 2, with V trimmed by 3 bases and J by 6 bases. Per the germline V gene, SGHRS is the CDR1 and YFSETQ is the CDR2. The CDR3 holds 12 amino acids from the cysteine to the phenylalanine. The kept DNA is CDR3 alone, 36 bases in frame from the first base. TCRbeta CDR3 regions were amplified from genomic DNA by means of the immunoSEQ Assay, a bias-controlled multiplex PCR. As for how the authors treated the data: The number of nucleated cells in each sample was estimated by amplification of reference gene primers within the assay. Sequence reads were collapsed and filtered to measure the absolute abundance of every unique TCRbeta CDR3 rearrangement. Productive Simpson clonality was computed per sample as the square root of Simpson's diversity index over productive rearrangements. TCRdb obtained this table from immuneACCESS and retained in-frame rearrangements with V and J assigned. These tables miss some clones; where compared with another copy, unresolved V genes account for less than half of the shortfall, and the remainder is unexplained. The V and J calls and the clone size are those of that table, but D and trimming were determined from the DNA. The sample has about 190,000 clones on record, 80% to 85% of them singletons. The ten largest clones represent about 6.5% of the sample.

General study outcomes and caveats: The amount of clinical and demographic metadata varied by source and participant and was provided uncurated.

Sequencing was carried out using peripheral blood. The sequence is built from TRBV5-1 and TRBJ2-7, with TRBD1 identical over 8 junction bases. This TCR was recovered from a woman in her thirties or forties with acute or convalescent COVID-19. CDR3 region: CASSSGQGEQYF. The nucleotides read TGCGCCAGCAGCTCAGGACAGGGCGAGCAGTACTTC.